The clone carrying this T cell receptor (beta chain) occurred once. The germline gene is not matched at one end of the junction; a read error may be the cause. This specimen comes from a study of cytotoxic CD8 clonotypes in ibrutinib-treated CLL. Generated by immunoSEQ multiplex PCR, the TCRdb table keeps only in-frame clones and is missing some. The table lists 76,000 or so clones, approximately 87% of them singletons. Germline CDR1 LNHNV, CDR2 YYDKDF (reference sequence). The CDR3 consists of 13 residues. Sample: PBMCs, taken after 24 months of ibrutinib treatment. The origin of this receptor is a human donor with chronic lymphocytic leukemia. V usage is TRBV15 and J usage is TRBJ2-7; D tentatively reads TRBD1 or TRBD2 (5 bases each). The CDR3 here is CATGRELAYEQYF. The CDR3 DNA follows: TGTGCCACCGGCAGGGAACTAGCCTACGAGCAGTACTTC. Full variable domain (outside the CDR3, taken from reference TRBV15 and TRBJ2-7): DAMVIQNPRYQVTQFGKPVTLSCSQTLNHNVMYWYQQKSSQAPKLLFHYYDKDFNNEADTPDNFQSRRPNTSFCFLDIRSPGLGDTAMYLCATGRELAYEQYFGPGTRLTVT.